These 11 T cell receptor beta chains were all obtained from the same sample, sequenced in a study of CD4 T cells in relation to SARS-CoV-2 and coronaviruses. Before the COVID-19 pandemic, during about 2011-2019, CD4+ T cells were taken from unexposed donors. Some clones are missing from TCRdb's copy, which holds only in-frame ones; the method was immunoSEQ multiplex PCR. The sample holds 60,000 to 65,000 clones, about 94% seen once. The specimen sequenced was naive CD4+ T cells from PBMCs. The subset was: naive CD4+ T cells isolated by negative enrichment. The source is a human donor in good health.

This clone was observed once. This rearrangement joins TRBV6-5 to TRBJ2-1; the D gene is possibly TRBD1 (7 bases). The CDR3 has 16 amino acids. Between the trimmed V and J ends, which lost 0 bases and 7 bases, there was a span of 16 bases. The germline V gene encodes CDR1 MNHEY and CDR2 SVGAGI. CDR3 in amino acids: CASSYSRRATGNEQFF. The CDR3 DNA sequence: TGTGCCAGCAGTTACTCGAGGAGGGCGACAGGGAATGAGCAGTTCTTC.

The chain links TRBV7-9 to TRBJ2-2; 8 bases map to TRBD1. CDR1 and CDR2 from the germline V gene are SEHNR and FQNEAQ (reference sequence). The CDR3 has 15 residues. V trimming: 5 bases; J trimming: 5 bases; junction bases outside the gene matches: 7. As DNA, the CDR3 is TGTGCCAGCAGCCAAGGGAACAGGGGGACCGGGGAGCTGTTTTTT. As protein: CASSQGNRGTGELFF. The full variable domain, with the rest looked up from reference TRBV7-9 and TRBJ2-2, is DTGVSQNPRHKITKRGQNVTFRCDPISEHNRLYWYRQTLGQGPEFLTYFQNEAQLEKSRLLSDRFSAERPKGSFSTLEIQRTEQGDSAMYLCASSQGNRGTGELFFGEGSRLTVL.

CDR3 protein: CASSRDINTEAFF. The CDR3 DNA is TGTGCCAGCAGTCGGGACATTAACACTGAAGCTTTCTTT. The chain has TRBV6-6 and TRBJ1-1, with D possibly being TRBD1 (6 bases). The V gene's germline CDR1 is MNHNY and CDR2 SVGAGI (reference sequence). V lost 5 bases to trimming and J lost 2 bases, with 9 bases between them. The CDR3 has 13 residues.

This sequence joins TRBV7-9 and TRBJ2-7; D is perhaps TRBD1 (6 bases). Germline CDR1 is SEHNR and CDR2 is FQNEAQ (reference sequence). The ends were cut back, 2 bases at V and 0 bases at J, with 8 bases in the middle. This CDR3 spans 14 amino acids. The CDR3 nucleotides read TGTGCCAGCAGCTTACAGGGGACCTCCTACGAGCAGTACTTC. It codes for CASSLQGTSYEQYF.

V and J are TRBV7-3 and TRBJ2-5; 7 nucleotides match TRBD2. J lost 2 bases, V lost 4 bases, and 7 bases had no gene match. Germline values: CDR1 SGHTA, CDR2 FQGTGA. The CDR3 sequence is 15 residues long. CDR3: CASSWGGGGQETQYF. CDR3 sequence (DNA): TGTGCCAGCAGCTGGGGGGGTGGCGGACAAGAGACCCAGTACTTC.

The chain's CDR3 is CATTGGRGLMGSGELFF. The CDR3 DNA sequence: TGTGCCACGACGGGGGGGAGGGGACTGATGGGGTCGGGGGAGCTGTTTTTT. The chain has TRBV19 and TRBJ2-2; TRBD2 matches 8 bases. The CDR3 sequence is 17 residues long. V lost 10 bases and J lost 8; bases outside the gene matches: 21. Germline V gene lookup returns CDR1 LNHDA and CDR2 SQIVND (reference sequence).

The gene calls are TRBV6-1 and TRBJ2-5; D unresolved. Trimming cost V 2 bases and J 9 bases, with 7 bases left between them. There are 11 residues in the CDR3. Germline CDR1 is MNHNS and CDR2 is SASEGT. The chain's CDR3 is CASSETRAQYF. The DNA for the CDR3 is TGTGCCAGCAGTGAAACCCGGGCCCAGTACTTC.

The CDR3 coding sequence is TGCGCCAGCAGCCTGGAACAGGGAGCTGCTGAAGCTTTCTTT. Protein product: CASSLEQGAAEAFF. The chain recombines TRBV5-1 with TRBJ1-1; D is perhaps TRBD1 (6 bases). Trimming took off 4 bases at V and 6 bases at J, with 16 bases between the two ends. This CDR3 has 14 amino acids. The V gene's germline CDR1 is SGHRS and CDR2 YFSETQ.

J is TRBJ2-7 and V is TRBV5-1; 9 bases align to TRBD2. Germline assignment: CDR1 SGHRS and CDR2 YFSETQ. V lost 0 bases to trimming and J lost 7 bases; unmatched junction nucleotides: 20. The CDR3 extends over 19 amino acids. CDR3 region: CASSLDRGSSGDGLGEQYF. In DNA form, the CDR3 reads TGCGCCAGCAGCTTGGACAGGGGCTCTAGCGGGGACGGGTTGGGTGAGCAGTACTTC.

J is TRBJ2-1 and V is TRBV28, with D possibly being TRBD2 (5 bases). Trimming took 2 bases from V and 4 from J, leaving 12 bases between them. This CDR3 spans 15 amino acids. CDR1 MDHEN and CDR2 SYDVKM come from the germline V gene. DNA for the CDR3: TGTGCCAGCAGTTTAATGGCGGGTGCATACAATGAGCAGTTCTTC. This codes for CASSLMAGAYNEQFF.

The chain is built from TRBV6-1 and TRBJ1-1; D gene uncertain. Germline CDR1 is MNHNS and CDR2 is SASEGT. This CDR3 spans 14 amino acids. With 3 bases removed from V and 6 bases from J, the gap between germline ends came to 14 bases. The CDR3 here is CASSDVNPGAEAFF. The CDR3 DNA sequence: TGTGCCAGCAGTGATGTCAACCCAGGCGCTGAAGCTTTCTTT.